This section outlines one TCR beta chain sequence together with its context. This sample is drawn from a study of T cell changes during pregnancy in multiple sclerosis. Sequencing used immunoSEQ multiplex PCR; TCRdb keeps in-frame clones, though not all of them. The table lists around 10,000 clones, around 80% of them singletons, with less than 20% in the top ten. The clonotype was recovered from a female donor in good health, enrolled as a control in a pregnancy study. The sample was CD8+ T cells from peripheral blood mononuclear cells, taken in the third trimester of pregnancy.

CDR3 in DNA: TGTGCCAGTAGTATCGGGGCAGGGGGCGCTAACGCTGAAGCTTTCTTT. Translated: CASSIGAGGANAEAFF. The V call is TRBV19, the J call TRBJ1-1; 8 bases map to TRBD1. The CDR3 contains 16 residues. The ends lost 3 bases at V and 6 bases at J; junction bases unmatched: 12. In germline, CDR1 is LNHDA, CDR2 SQIVND (reference sequence).